The 10 T cell receptor beta chains given below trace back to one sample, sequenced in a study of human T cells and chemical hapten exposure. Each CDR3 protein is one row after TCRdb ran MiXCR on the RACE reads. The table shows about 360,000 distinct CDR3 sequences, with under 8% occurring only once. The time point was: patch test 1, 2 weeks after DPC sensitization. Documented treatment: therapeutic diphenylcyclopropenone sensitization with weekly scalp DPC. The sample here was whole blood, taken in connection with sensitization to the hapten diphenylcyclopropenone (DPC). Receptors originate from a woman aged 18-29 years with alopecia areata. Some clones in this sample may be carry-over from other donors' samples.

The V gene is TRBV29-1, the J gene TRBJ2-3; TRBD2 aligns across 12 bases. V gave up 4 bases and J gave up 3 bases; unmatched junction bases: 5. This CDR3 region has 15 residues. Germline V gene sequence: CDR1 SQVTM, CDR2 ANQGSEA. CDR3 in amino acids: CSVAPSGGVTDTQYF. The CDR3 nucleotides read TGCAGCGTTGCTCCTAGCGGGGGGGTTACAGATACGCAGTATTTT.

The chain employs TRBV11-2 and TRBJ2-3, with D perhaps matching TRBD2 (6 bases). The germline V gene has CDR1 SGHAT and CDR2 FQNNGV. Trimming took 1 base from V and 2 from J, leaving 7 bases between them. This CDR3 is built from 14 residues. The CDR3 sequence: CASSLVADTDTQYF. In DNA form, the CDR3 reads TGTGCCAGCAGCTTAGTAGCGGACACAGATACGCAGTATTTT.

This chain connects TRBV2 to TRBJ1-1; possibly TRBD1 for D (6 bases). The germline CDR1 and CDR2 sequences are SNHLY and FYNNEI. CDR3 length equals 13 residues. Between the trimmed V and J ends, which lost 6 bases and 10 bases, there was a span of 18 bases. CDR3 sequence: CASSAQGRRAAFF. The CDR3 nucleotides read TGTGCCAGCAGCGCACAGGGCCGCCGCGCAGCTTTCTTT. Based on the CDR3 plus reference TRBV2 and TRBJ1-1, the full variable domain is EPEVTQTPSHQVTQMGQEVILRCVPISNHLYFYWYRQILGQKVEFLVSFYNNEISEKSEIFDDQFSVERPDGSNFTLKIRSTKLEDSAMYFCASSAQGRRAAFFGQGTRLTVV.

This clonotype has just a few counts. V is TRBV3-1 and J is TRBJ2-2, with 9 bases that match TRBD2. The germline V gene has CDR1 LGHDT and CDR2 YNNKEL (reference sequence). V shed 4 bases, J shed 4 bases, and the junction held 4 bases outside the gene matches. The CDR3 runs to 15 residues. The CDR3 sequence is CASSLSAGGTGELFF. CDR3 coding DNA: TGTGCCAGCAGCCTTTCAGCGGGGGGCACCGGGGAGCTGTTTTTT.

This clonotype turned up a few times. This chain connects TRBV29-1 to TRBJ2-3, with D uncertain. The V gene's germline CDR1 is SQVTM and CDR2 ANQGSEA. V gave up 4 bases and J gave up 7 bases, with 15 bases separating them. This CDR3 is built from 13 residues. The CDR3, as DNA: TGCAGCGTTGTCCCAACAACGCGAAATACGCAGTATTTT. Translation gives CSVVPTTRNTQYF.

This clonotype was seen a handful of times. An end of the junction differs from the germline gene, which may be a read error. The V call is TRBV20-1, the J call TRBJ2-1; 7 bases align to TRBD1. The germline V gene has CDR1 DFQATT and CDR2 SNEGSKA (reference sequence). The CDR3 consists of 14 residues. The DNA of the CDR3 is TGCAGTGCTCTGAGTAACAGGGGTTTTTGGGAGCAGCTCTTC. It encodes CSALSNRGFWEQLF.

This clonotype appeared a few times. V is TRBV5-6 and J is TRBJ1-1, with D perhaps matching TRBD1 (5 bases). V shed 3 bases and J shed 8 bases, with 14 bases lying between them. The CDR3 covers 13 residues. Germline V gene sequence: CDR1 SGHDT, CDR2 YYEEEE. The CDR3 DNA is TGTGCCAGCAGCTGGGACGGCGACCGAGAAGCTTTCTTT. It yields the protein CASSWDGDREAFF.

The gene calls are TRBV29-1 and TRBJ2-5; D gene ambiguous. Per germline, CDR1 SQVTM and CDR2 ANQGSEA. With 6 bases removed from V and 5 bases from J, the gap between germline ends came to 10 bases. CDR3 size: 11 residues. In nucleotides, the CDR3 is TGCAGCGTGCAGCCCGGGGAGACCCAGTACTTC. It is translated as CSVQPGETQYF. The variable domain in full, with the rest retrieved from reference TRBV29-1 and TRBJ2-5, is SAVISQKPSRDICQRGTSLTIQCQVDSQVTMMFWYRQQPGQSLTLIATANQGSEATYESGFVIDKFPISRPNLTFSTLTVSNMSPEDSSIYLCSVQPGETQYFGPGTRLLVL.

The gene calls are TRBV18 and TRBJ2-3; 8 bases agree with TRBD1. CDR3 length: 15 residues. Unmatched junction bases numbered 7, after V lost 5 bases and J lost 3 bases. The germline gives CDR1 KGHSH, CDR2 LQKENI. The CDR3, as DNA: TGTGCCAGCTCAAGTACAGGGGGGCCAACAGATACGCAGTATTTT. Translating gives CASSSTGGPTDTQYF. The variable domain in full, completed from reference TRBV18 and TRBJ2-3, reads NAGVMQNPRHLVRRRGQEARLRCSPMKGHSHVYWYRQLPEEGLKFMVYLQKENIIDESGMPKERFSAEFPKEGPSILRIQQVVRGDSAAYFCASSSTGGPTDTQYFGPGTRLTVL.

This clonotype was seen repeatedly, ten times or more. DNA of the CDR3: TGTGCCAGCAGCTTAGCTCGTGGGCGTGAGCAGTTCTTC. Its translation: CASSLARGREQFF. J is TRBJ2-1 and V is TRBV7-9; D call uncertain. Germline V lookup: CDR1 SEHNR, CDR2 FQNEAQ (reference sequence). The V end was cut by 0 bases, the J end by 9 bases, with 9 bases between. The CDR3 is 13 amino acids.